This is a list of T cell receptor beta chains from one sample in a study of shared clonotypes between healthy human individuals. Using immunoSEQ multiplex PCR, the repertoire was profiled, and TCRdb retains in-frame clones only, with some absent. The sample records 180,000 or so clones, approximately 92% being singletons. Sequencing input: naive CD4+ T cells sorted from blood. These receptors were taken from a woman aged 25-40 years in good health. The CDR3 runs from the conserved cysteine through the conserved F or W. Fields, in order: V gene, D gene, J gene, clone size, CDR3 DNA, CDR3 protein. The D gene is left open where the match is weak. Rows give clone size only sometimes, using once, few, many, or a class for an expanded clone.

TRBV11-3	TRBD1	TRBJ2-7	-	TGTGCCAGCAGCTACTCCGGGACAGCAACTCCCGAGCAGTACTTC	CASSYSGTATPEQYF
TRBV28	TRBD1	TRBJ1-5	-	TGTGCCAGCAACCTCGACAGGGTCAATCAGCCCCAGCATTTT	CASNLDRVNQPQHF
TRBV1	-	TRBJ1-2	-	TGCACCAGCAGTGTGCGAAAGACCTATGGCTACACCTTC	CTSSVRKTYGYTF
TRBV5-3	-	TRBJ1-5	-	TGTGCCAGCCCCGCTTTCAGCCCCCAGCATTTT	CASPAFSPQHF
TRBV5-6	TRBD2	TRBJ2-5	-	TGTGCCAGCAGCTCTAGCGGGGGGCCTGAGGAGCAGTACTTC	CASSSSGGPEEQYF
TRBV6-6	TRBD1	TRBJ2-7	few	TGTGCCAGCAGTTACCCGACAGGGGGCTTCGACGAGCAGTACTTC	CASSYPTGGFDEQYF
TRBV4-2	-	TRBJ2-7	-	TGTGCCAGCAGTGGGGGGCAGGTCGACGAGCAGTACTTC	CASSGGQVDEQYF
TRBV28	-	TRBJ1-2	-	TGTGCCAGCAGTTCCGGGACCCATTACTATCGCTACACCTTC	CASSSGTHYYRYTF
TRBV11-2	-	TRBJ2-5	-	TGTGCCAGCAGAGATGCAGCGGCAGGGACCCAGTACTTC	CASRDAAAGTQYF
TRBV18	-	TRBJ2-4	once	TGTGCCAGCTCGCCGGGGAGAGATGTAGCCAAAAACATTCAGTACTTC	CASSPGRDVAKNIQYF
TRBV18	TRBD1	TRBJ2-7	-	TGTGCCAGCTCACCGGACAGGGCGTCCTACGAGCAGTACTTC	CASSPDRASYEQYF
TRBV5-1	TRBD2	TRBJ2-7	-	TGCGCCAGCAGCTTGGTGGGACTAGGAGGCTACGAGCAGTACTTC	CASSLVGLGGYEQYF
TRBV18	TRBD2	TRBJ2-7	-	TGTGCCAGCTCACCACCGGGCCAGGGAGGGGACGAGCAGTACTTC	CASSPPGQGGDEQYF
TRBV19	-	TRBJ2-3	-	TGTGCCAGTAGTCGGGATACAGATACGCAGTATTTT	CASSRDTDTQYF
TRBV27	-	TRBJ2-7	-	TGTGCCAGCAGTCCCGAGGGACGGTTGTTCTACGAGCAGTACTTC	CASSPEGRLFYEQYF
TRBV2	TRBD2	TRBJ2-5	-	TGTGCCAGCCGCAGCTCCGGACTAGCGGGAGTAGGGGAGCAGTACTTC	CASRSSGLAGVGEQYF
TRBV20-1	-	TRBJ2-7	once	TGCAGTGCCACCCGTGGGGAGCAGTACTTC	CSATRGEQYF
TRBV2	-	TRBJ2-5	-	TGTGCCAGCAGTGAAGGGGTGGGGTGGGAGACCCAGTACTTC	CASSEGVGWETQYF